This TCR beta chain was identified during a study of siplizumab effects on memory and regulatory T cells. The germline V and J ends were trimmed by 2 bases and 4 bases, with 11 bases remaining between them. The germline CDR1 and CDR2 sequences are SEHNR and FQNEAQ (reference sequence). The CDR3 extends over 14 amino acids. This clone was picked up one time. The data were produced by immunoSEQ multiplex PCR, yet TCRdb's version contains in-frame clones alone and is incomplete. The sample records over 100,000 clones, roughly 94% being singletons. The chain links TRBV7-9 to TRBJ1-1, with D maybe TRBD1 (5 bases). Input material: Tregs sorted from blood. The receptor was isolated from a human donor in good health. DNA for the CDR3: TGTGCCAGCAGCTTAACCTCAGGGTTCACTGAAGCTTTCTTT. Its translation: CASSLTSGFTEAFF.